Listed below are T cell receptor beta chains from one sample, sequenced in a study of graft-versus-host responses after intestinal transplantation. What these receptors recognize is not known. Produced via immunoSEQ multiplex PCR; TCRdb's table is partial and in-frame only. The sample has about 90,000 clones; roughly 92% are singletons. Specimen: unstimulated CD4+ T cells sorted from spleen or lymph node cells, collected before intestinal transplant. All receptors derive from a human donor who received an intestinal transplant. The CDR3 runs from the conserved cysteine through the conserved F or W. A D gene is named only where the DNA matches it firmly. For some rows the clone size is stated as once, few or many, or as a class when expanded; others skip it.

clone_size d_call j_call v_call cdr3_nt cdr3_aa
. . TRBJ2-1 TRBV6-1 TGTGCCAGCAGTAACCGCCTGACACAGAATGAGCAGTTCTTC CASSNRLTQNEQFF
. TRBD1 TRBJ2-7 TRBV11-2 TGTGCCAGCAGTCGTCGGACAGGGGAGTACGAGCAGTACTTC CASSRRTGEYEQYF
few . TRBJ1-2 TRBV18 TGTGCCAGCTCACCACCGACGGGTGGCTACACCTTC CASSPPTGGYTF
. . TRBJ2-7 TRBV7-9 TGTGCCAGCAGCTTAGGGGCACGCTCCTACGAGCAGTACTTC CASSLGARSYEQYF
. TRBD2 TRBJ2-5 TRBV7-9 TGTGCCAGCAGCCTCAGACTAGCGGGCCAAGAGACCCAGTACTTC CASSLRLAGQETQYF
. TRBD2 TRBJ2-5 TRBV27 TGTGCCAGCAGTTTAGGGCTAGCGGACCCTAGGGGGACCCAGTACTTC CASSLGLADPRGTQYF
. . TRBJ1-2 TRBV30 TGTGCCTGGAGTGTACGCAGTGGCTACACCTTC CAWSVRSGYTF
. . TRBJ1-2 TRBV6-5 TGTGCCAGCACCCGAACGGGCAGAGACTATGGCTACACCTTC CASTRTGRDYGYTF
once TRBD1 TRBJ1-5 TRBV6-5 TGTGCCAGCAGTAGCGACAGGGGGAGACAGCCCCAGCATTTT CASSSDRGRQPQHF
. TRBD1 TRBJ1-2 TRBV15 TGTGCCACCAGCAGCGGGATATCGGCAGGGGGTAGTATGGGCTACACCTTC CATSSGISAGGSMGYTF
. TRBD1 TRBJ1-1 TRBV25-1 TGTGCCAGCAGGGGGACAGGGGGCAGAGACACTGAAGCTTTCTTT CASRGTGGRDTEAFF
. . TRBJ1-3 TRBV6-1 TGTGCCAGCAAGGACCACTCTGGAAACACCATATATTTT CASKDHSGNTIYF
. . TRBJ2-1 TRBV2 TGTGCCAGCTGCGGGATCCACAATGAGCAGTTCTTC CASCGIHNEQFF
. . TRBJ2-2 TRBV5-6 TGTGCCAGCAGCTTGGGAGATGGATCAACCACCGGGGAGCTGTTTTTT CASSLGDGSTTGELFF
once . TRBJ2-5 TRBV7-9 TGTGCCAGCAGCTTATATCCAGGAGAAGAGACCCAGTACTTC CASSLYPGEETQYF
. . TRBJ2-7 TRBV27 TGTGCCAGCAGTTTATCGAGGGGGGGAGGAAACGAGCAGTACTTC CASSLSRGGGNEQYF
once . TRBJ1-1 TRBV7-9 TGTGCCAGCGGCAAACAGGGAGGGGACACTGAAGCTTTCTTT CASGKQGGDTEAFF
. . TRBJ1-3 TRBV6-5 TGTGCCAGCAGCAGAGGAGGGGACACCATATATTTT CASSRGGDTIYF
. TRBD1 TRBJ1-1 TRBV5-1 TGCGCCAGCAGCTTCCGGACAGGGGCTGAAGCTTTCTTT CASSFRTGAEAFF
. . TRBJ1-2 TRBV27 TGTGCCAGCAGTTTCATGGGAGGCGGCTACACCTTC CASSFMGGGYTF
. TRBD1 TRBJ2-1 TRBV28 TGTGCCAGCAGAGGGACAGGCCGAACCAATGAGCAGTTCTTC CASRGTGRTNEQFF
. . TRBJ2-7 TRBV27 TGTGCCAGCTGCCTTCAATGGGACAGCCTTTTGGGGGGAGAGCAGTACTTC CASCLQWDSLLGGEQYF
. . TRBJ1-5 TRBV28 TGTGCCAGCAGTCAAAGAGTCTTTAGATCGACGAGGCCCCAGCATTTT CASSQRVFRSTRPQHF
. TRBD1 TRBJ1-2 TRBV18 TGTGCCAGCTCACCCTCAGGGGGCCGAAGCTATGGCTACACCTTC CASSPSGGRSYGYTF
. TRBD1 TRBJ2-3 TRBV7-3 TGTGCCAGCAGCCCGGACAGGGGCGGGGATACGCAGTATTTT CASSPDRGGDTQYF
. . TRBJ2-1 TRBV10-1 TGCGCCAGCAGTGAGTCGCAGGTTTACAATGAGCAGTTCTTC CASSESQVYNEQFF
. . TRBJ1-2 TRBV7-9 TGTGCCAGCACCCCTGGAGGGCGAGCTAACTATGGCTACACCTTC CASTPGGRANYGYTF
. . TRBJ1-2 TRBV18 TGTGCCAGCTCACCGAGGCTTGAGGACACAGGCTATGGCTACACCTTC CASSPRLEDTGYGYTF
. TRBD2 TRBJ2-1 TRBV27 TGTGCCAGCCAAACCTTGACTAGCGGGAGGTCCTACAATGAGCAGTTCTTC CASQTLTSGRSYNEQFF
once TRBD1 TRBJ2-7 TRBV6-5 TGTGCCAGCAGGCGAGGGACAGGGGGTTACGAGCAGTACTTC CASRRGTGGYEQYF
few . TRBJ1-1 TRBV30 TGTGCCTGGAGTAATTTCGGGTGGACTGAAGCTTTCTTT CAWSNFGWTEAFF
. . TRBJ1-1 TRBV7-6 TGTGCCAGCAGCTTACAAAGAAACACTGAAGCTTTCTTT CASSLQRNTEAFF
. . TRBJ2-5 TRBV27 TGTGCCAGCAGTTTAGGGTTAGGGGAAGCCGGAGGAGAGACCCAGTACTTC CASSLGLGEAGGETQYF
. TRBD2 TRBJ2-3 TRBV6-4 TGTGCCAGCAGTGACTCAAGGGCGGGAGGGAACAATACGCAGTATTTT CASSDSRAGGNNTQYF
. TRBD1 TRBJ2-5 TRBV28 TGTGCCAGCAGGAGAGGACAGGGGGTATTGGAGACCCAGTACTTC CASRRGQGVLETQYF
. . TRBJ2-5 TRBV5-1 TGCGCCAGCAGCTCCGGGGGGCGCCAGGAGACCCAGTACTTC CASSSGGRQETQYF
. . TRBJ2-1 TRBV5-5 TGTGCCAGCAGCTTGGTAGTGGGAGCCCCCTACAATGAGCAGTTCTTC CASSLVVGAPYNEQFF
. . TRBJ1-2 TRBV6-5 TGTGCCAGCTGGACTCACCGCGGGGAGAGCTATGGCTACACCTTC CASWTHRGESYGYTF
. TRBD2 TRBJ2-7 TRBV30 TGTGCCTGGAGTGTAAGCGGGACCCTCAACGAGCAGTACTTC CAWSVSGTLNEQYF
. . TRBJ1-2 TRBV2 TGTGCCAGCAGTGAATGGCGGGGGGCGAACTATGGCTACACCTTC CASSEWRGANYGYTF
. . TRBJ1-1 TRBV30 TGTGCCTGGAGTAGACAGCTGAACACTGAAGCTTTCTTT CAWSRQLNTEAFF
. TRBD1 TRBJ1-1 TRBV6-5 TGTGCCAGCTCCAGACAGGGACCCACTGAAGCTTTCTTT CASSRQGPTEAFF
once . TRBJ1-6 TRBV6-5 TGTGCCAGCAGTTACTCGAGTCAGGGCGGTTCACCCCTCCACTTT CASSYSSQGGSPLHF
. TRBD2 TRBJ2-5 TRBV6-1 TGTGCCAGCAGTGAAGGACTAGCCTTCCGGGAGACCCAGTACTTC CASSEGLAFRETQYF
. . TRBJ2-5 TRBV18 TGTGCCAGCTCACCATCCGGAGAGACCCAGTACTTC CASSPSGETQYF
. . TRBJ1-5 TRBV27 TGTGCCAGCAGCCCTCAGCACGGCAATCAGCCCCAGCATTTT CASSPQHGNQPQHF